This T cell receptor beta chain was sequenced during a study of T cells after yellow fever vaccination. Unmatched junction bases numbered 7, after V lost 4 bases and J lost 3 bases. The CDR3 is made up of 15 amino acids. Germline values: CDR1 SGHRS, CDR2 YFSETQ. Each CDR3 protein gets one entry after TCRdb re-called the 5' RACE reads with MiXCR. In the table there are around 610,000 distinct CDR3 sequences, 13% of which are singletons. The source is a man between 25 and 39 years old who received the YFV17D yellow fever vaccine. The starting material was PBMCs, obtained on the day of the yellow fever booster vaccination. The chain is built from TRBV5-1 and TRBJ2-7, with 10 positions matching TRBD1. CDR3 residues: CASSGRTGGIYEQYF. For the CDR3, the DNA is TGCGCCAGCAGCGGACGGACAGGGGGTATCTACGAGCAGTACTTC. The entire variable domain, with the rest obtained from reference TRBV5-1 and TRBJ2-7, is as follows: KAGVTQTPRYLIKTRGQQVTLSCSPISGHRSVSWYQQTPGQGLQFLFEYFSETQRNKGNFPGRFSGRQFSNSRSEMNVSTLELGDSALYLCASSGRTGGIYEQYFGPGTRLTVT.